The subject of this entry is one TCR beta chain. Its antigen is unknown. The data were obtained in a study of cytomegalovirus exposure and HLA in healthy donors. J lost 3 bases, V lost 2 bases, and 3 bases had no gene match. This CDR3 is built from 15 residues. CDR1 and CDR2 (germline): MNHNY, SVGAGI (reference sequence). The study ran its PCR with 60 Vbeta and 13 Jbeta primers. TCRdb keeps only in-frame clones here, not all; method: immunoSEQ multiplex PCR. Here the sample spans approximately 180,000 clones, approximately 70% being singletons. Notes on the study in general: As a later analysis showed, several of the most significant clusters appeared to be linked to common viral pathogens.

The rearrangement uses TRBV6-6 and TRBJ2-3; 9 nucleotides line up with TRBD2. This TCR derives from a human donor in good health. The sequenced sample consisted of PBMCs. CDR3 amino acids: CASSYGSGGTDTQYF. The CDR3 nucleotides read TGTGCCAGCAGTTACGGTAGCGGGGGTACAGATACGCAGTATTTT.